The 18 T cell receptor beta chains reported below all come from one sample, sequenced in a study of Tregs in tolerant kidney transplant recipients. Clones were read by immunoSEQ multiplex PCR, and TCRdb kept only the in-frame ones, dropping some. Of fewer than 80,000 clones in the sample, under 98% were seen once. The specimen comprised CD4+ T cells from blood, sampled before the transplant. Every receptor here comes from a human donor who received a combined kidney and bone marrow transplant.

J is TRBJ2-1 and V is TRBV28; 10 nucleotides align to TRBD2. Germline V gene sequence: CDR1 MDHEN, CDR2 SYDVKM. V gave up 7 bases and J gave up 8 bases; unmatched junction bases: 8. The CDR3 contains 14 residues. DNA of the CDR3: TGTGCCAGCACTATCAGCGGGGGGGCCTATGAGCAGTTCTTC. This gives the protein CASTISGGAYEQFF.

The chain employs TRBV7-6 and TRBJ2-2; perhaps TRBD2 as D (6 bases). The germline V gene has CDR1 SGHVS and CDR2 FNYEAQ. V gave up 5 bases and J gave up 4 bases, with 14 bases separating them. The CDR3 is made up of 15 amino acids. CDR3 bases: TGTGCCAGCAGCGTTCGAAGCGGGTTCACCGGGGAGCTGTTTTTT. Its translation is CASSVRSGFTGELFF.

The chain combines TRBV10-3 with TRBJ2-3; D not certain. Germline CDR1 is ENHRY and CDR2 is SYGVKD. This CDR3 is built from 15 residues. The V end was cut by 3 bases, the J end by 5 bases, with 15 bases between. CDR3 DNA: TGTGCCATCAGTGACCCCCCGCCGGAGAGAGATACGCAGTATTTT. It is translated as CAISDPPPERDTQYF.

The chain couples TRBV19 to TRBJ2-7; 7 bases agree with TRBD1. Germline V gene sequence: CDR1 LNHDA, CDR2 SQIVND (reference sequence). Trimming took 5 bases from V and 6 from J; bases not matched to a gene: 13. The CDR3 is made up of 15 amino acids. The CDR3 coding sequence is TGTGCCAGTAGTGATGTCTCTCGGGACAGTTTCGAGCAGTACTTC. Translated, it gives CASSDVSRDSFEQYF.

Here the CDR3 DNA reads TGTGCCATCTCAACCCTTATAGCGGGAATTACTAGCACAGATACGCAGTATTTT. The encoded protein is CAISTLIAGITSTDTQYF. The V gene is TRBV9, the J gene TRBJ2-3, with 8 bases that match TRBD2. CDR3 size: 18 residues. With 9 bases clipped from V and 0 bases from J, the junction kept 18 bases outside the gene matches. The germline V gene has CDR1 SGDLS and CDR2 YYNGEE.

The CDR3 loop is CASQGDGQYF. Written as DNA, the CDR3 is TGTGCATCCCAAGGGGATGGGCAGTACTTC. J is TRBJ2-7 and V is TRBV21-1; TRBD1, as called in the table, went unchecked against the DNA. TRBV21-1 counts as a pseudogene. There are 10 residues in the CDR3.

This clone was recorded only once. This sequence joins TRBV5-4 and TRBJ1-2, with D unclear. The CDR3 length is 12 residues. Germline V lookup: CDR1 SGHNT, CDR2 YYREEE (reference sequence). Trimming stripped 0 bases from V and 8 bases from J, with 8 bases between. The CDR3 spells CASSLDSRGYTF. In DNA, the CDR3 is TGTGCCAGCAGCTTGGACAGCAGAGGCTACACCTTC.

The CDR3 sequence: CASSPGGNTIYF. The CDR3 DNA reads TGTGCCAGCAGCCCAGGTGGAAACACCATATATTTT. The rearrangement links TRBV9 to TRBJ1-3; D not resolved. Trimming took 4 bases from V and 3 from J, leaving 5 bases between them. Germline V gene data show CDR1 as SGDLS and CDR2 as YYNGEE. CDR3 length equals 12 residues.

The CDR3 reads CASSLGVSSLLAGSYNEQFF. The CDR3, as DNA: TGCGCCAGCAGCTTGGGGGTTTCCTCCCTACTAGCGGGGTCCTACAATGAGCAGTTCTTC. V gene TRBV5-1 combines with J gene TRBJ2-1; 10 nucleotides align to TRBD2. CDR1 is SGHRS, CDR2 YFSETQ, per germline. The V gene end was trimmed by 0 bases and the J gene end by 1 base; junction bases not matched to a gene: 13. The CDR3 is 20 residues long. Based on the CDR3 plus reference TRBV5-1 and TRBJ2-1, the full variable domain is KAGVTQTPRYLIKTRGQQVTLSCSPISGHRSVSWYQQTPGQGLQFLFEYFSETQRNKGNFPGRFSGRQFSNSRSEMNVSTLELGDSALYLCASSLGVSSLLAGSYNEQFFGPGTRLTVL.

The gene calls are TRBV5-1 and TRBJ2-7; weak D call: TRBD1 (6 bases). CDR3 size: 11 residues. The V end lost 1 base, the J end lost 7 bases, and 6 bases lay between the germline ends. Germline V lookup: CDR1 SGHRS, CDR2 YFSETQ. In nucleotides, the CDR3 is TGCGCCAGCAGCTTGAGGGGGGAGCAGTACTTC. Protein sequence: CASSLRGEQYF. Complete variable domain (other parts from reference TRBV5-1 and TRBJ2-7): KAGVTQTPRYLIKTRGQQVTLSCSPISGHRSVSWYQQTPGQGLQFLFEYFSETQRNKGNFPGRFSGRQFSNSRSEMNVSTLELGDSALYLCASSLRGEQYFGPGTRLTVT.

The gene calls are TRBV9 and TRBJ2-7, with D perhaps matching TRBD2 (6 bases). Germline lookup yields CDR1 SGDLS and CDR2 YYNGEE. The CDR3 has 14 amino acids. The V end was cut by 0 bases, the J end by 5 bases, with 12 bases between. The CDR3 region is CASSVGGARDEQYF. CDR3 coding DNA: TGTGCCAGCAGCGTAGGCGGGGCCCGGGACGAGCAGTACTTC.

The chain is built from TRBV2 and TRBJ1-4, with D possibly being TRBD1 (5 bases). Trimming shortened V by 8 bases and J by 2 bases, and 15 bases separated the two germline ends. Germline V gene sequence: CDR1 SNHLY, CDR2 FYNNEI. This CDR3 is 15 amino acids long. CDR3: CASSPIRVTNEKLFF. DNA of the CDR3: TGTGCCAGCTCACCAATCAGGGTCACTAATGAAAAACTGTTTTTT. The whole variable domain, filled in from reference TRBV2 and TRBJ1-4, reads EPEVTQTPSHQVTQMGQEVILRCVPISNHLYFYWYRQILGQKVEFLVSFYNNEISEKSEIFDDQFSVERPDGSNFTLKIRSTKLEDSAMYFCASSPIRVTNEKLFFGSGTQLSVL.

The chain links TRBV19 to TRBJ1-2; D gene unclear. Germline V gene data show CDR1 as LNHDA and CDR2 as SQIVND (reference sequence). Trimming took 5 bases from V and 4 from J, leaving 5 bases between them. This CDR3 comprises 11 residues. This CDR3 is CASSWAYGYTF. The CDR3 coding sequence is TGTGCCAGTAGTTGGGCCTATGGCTACACCTTC.

The chain recombines TRBV7-2 with TRBJ2-3; D perhaps matches TRBD1 (6 bases). The germline CDR1 and CDR2 sequences are SGHTA and FQGNSA. V shed 5 bases and J shed 2 bases, with 11 bases lying between them. The CDR3 consists of 14 residues. DNA of the CDR3: TGTGCCAGCAGCCACGGACAGTTCACAGATACGCAGTATTTT. It yields the protein CASSHGQFTDTQYF.

The chain joins TRBV28 to TRBJ1-2, with 9 bases matching TRBD1. CDR3 length equals 15 residues. CDR1 and CDR2 (germline): MDHEN, SYDVKM. Germline trimming cut 5 bases from V and 5 bases from J; bases unmatched to any gene: 9. The DNA of the CDR3 is TGTGCCAGCAGTCCCCGGGACAGGGAGGTTTATGGCTACACCTTC. Its protein product is CASSPRDREVYGYTF.

The chain has TRBV7-2 and TRBJ2-1, with 9 positions matching TRBD2. V dropped 4 bases and J dropped 0; count of bases not matched to a gene: 13. Germline CDR1 and CDR2: SGHTA and FQGNSA. The length of the CDR3 is 19 residues. This chain's CDR3 is CASSSINLAGNFSYNEQFF. The CDR3 nucleotides read TGTGCCAGCAGCTCCATAAATCTAGCGGGGAACTTCTCCTACAATGAGCAGTTCTTC.

The chain carries TRBV18 and TRBJ1-4; 9 bases are a match to TRBD1. This CDR3 contains 16 residues. Germline trimming cut 3 bases from V and 6 bases from J; bases unmatched to any gene: 8. The germline V gene has CDR1 KGHSH and CDR2 LQKENI. CDR3 loop: CASSPLAGTGYEKLFF. CDR3 nucleotide sequence: TGTGCCAGCTCACCTCTGGCAGGGACAGGGTATGAAAAACTGTTTTTT.

The rearrangement joins TRBV4-3 to TRBJ2-5; 9 bases match TRBD2. Looked up from germline, CDR1 is LGHNA and CDR2 is YSLEER. This CDR3 contains 15 residues. With 3 bases clipped from V and 1 base from J, the junction kept 3 bases outside the gene matches. CDR3 amino acids: CASSQSGGIQETQYF. CDR3 sequence (DNA): TGCGCCAGCAGCCAGAGCGGGGGGATCCAAGAGACCCAGTACTTC.